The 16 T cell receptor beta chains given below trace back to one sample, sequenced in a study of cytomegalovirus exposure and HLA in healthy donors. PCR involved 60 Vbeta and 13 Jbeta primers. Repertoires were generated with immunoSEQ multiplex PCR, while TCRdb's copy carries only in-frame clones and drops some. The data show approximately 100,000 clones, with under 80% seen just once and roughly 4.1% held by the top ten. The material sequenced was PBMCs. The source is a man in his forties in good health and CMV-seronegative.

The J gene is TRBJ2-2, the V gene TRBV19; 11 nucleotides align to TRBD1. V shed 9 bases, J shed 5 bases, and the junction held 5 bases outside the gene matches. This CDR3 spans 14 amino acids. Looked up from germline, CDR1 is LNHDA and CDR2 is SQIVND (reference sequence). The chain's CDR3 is CASDRDRGTGELFF. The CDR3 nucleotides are TGTGCCAGCGACCGGGACAGGGGGACCGGGGAGCTGTTTTTT.

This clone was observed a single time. In nucleotides, the CDR3 is TGTGCCAGCAGTTTAACGGGAGGGGGCGCGGCTTGGGAAAAACTGTTTTTT. Translated, it gives CASSLTGGGAAWEKLFF. The chain uses TRBV28 and TRBJ1-4, with 7 positions matching TRBD1. The V gene's germline CDR1 is MDHEN and CDR2 SYDVKM. After removal of 2 bases from V and 8 bases from J, the junction contained 14 bases not matched to a gene. This CDR3 is 17 amino acids long.

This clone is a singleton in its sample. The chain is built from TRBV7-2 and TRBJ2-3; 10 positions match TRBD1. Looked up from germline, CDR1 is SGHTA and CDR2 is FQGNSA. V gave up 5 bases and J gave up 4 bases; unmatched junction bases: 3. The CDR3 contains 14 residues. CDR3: CASSPGQGSDTQYF. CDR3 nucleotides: TGTGCCAGCAGCCCGGGACAGGGGTCAGATACGCAGTATTTT.

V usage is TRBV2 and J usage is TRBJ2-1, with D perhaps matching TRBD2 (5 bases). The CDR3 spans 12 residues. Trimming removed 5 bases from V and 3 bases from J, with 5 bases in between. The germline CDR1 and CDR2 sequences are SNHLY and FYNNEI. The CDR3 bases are TGTGCCAGCAGTACTAGCTACAATGAGCAGTTCTTC. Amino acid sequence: CASSTSYNEQFF.

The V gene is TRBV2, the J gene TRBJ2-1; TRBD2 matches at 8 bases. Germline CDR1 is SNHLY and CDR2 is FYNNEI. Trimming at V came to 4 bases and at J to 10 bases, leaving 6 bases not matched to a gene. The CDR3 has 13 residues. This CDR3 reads CASSAQPGGEQFF. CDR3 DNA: TGTGCCAGCAGTGCCCAACCGGGGGGGGAGCAGTTCTTC.

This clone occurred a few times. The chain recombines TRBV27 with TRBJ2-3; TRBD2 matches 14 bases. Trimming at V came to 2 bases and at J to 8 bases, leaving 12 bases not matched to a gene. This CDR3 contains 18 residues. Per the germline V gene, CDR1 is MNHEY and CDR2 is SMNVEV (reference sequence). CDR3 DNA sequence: TGTGCCAGCAGTTTAAGGGGGGGGACTAGCGGGGGTACGGGTACGCAGTATTTT. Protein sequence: CASSLRGGTSGGTGTQYF.

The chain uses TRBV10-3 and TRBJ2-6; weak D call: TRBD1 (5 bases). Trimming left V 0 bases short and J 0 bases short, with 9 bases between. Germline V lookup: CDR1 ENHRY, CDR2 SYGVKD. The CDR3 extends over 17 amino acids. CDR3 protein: CAISESPGHSGANVLTF. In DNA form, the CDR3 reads TGTGCCATCAGTGAGTCGCCAGGACACTCTGGGGCCAACGTCCTGACTTTC.

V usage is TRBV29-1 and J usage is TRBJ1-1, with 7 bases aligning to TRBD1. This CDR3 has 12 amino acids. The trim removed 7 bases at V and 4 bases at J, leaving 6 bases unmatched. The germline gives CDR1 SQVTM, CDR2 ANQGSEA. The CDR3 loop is CSADRVGTEAFF. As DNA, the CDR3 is TGCAGCGCTGACAGGGTGGGCACTGAAGCTTTCTTT.

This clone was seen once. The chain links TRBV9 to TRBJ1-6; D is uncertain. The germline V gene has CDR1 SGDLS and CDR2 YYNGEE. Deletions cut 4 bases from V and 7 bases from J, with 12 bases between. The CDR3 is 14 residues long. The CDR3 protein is CASSPPGRNSPLHF. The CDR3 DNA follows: TGTGCCAGCAGCCCTCCGGGGAGGAATTCACCCCTCCACTTT.

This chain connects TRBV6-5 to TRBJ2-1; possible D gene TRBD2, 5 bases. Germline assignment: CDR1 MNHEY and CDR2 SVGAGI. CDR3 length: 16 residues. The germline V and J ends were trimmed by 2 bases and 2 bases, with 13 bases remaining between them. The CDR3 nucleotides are TGTGCCAGCAGTTACGGGCTAGCCCTCACCTACAATGAGCAGTTCTTC. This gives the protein CASSYGLALTYNEQFF.

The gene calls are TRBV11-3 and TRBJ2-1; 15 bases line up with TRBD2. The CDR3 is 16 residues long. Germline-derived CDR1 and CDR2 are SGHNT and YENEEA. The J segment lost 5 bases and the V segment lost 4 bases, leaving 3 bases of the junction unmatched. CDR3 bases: TGTGCCAGCAGCTCGGGACTAGCGGGGGGCCACAATGAGCAGTTCTTC. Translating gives CASSSGLAGGHNEQFF.

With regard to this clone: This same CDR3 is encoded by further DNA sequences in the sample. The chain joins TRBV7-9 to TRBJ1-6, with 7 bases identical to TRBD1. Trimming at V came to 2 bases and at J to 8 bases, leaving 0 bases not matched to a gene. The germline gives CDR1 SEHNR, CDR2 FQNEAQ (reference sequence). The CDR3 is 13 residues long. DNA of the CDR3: TGTGCCAGCAGCTTACAGGGGGATTCACCCCTCCACTTT. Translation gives CASSLQGDSPLHF.

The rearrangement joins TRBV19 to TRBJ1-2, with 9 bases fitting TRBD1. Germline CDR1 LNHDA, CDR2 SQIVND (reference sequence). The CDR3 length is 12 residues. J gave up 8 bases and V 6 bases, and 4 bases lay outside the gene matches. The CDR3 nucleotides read TGTGCCAGTAGCCGGACAGGGGAGGGCTACACCTTC. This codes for CASSRTGEGYTF. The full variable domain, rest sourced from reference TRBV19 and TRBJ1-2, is DGGITQSPKYLFRKEGQNVTLSCEQNLNHDAMYWYRQDPGQGLRLIYYSQIVNDFQKGDIAEGYSVSREKKESFPLTVTSAQKNPTAFYLCASSRTGEGYTFGSGTRLTVV.

Here the CDR3 reads CASTSSGGPYEQYV. The CDR3 DNA reads as TGTGCCAGCACCTCTAGCGGGGGGCCCTACGAGCAGTACGTC. The rearrangement links TRBV11-2 to TRBJ2-7, with 11 bases matching TRBD2. Germline V gene sequence: CDR1 SGHAT, CDR2 FQNNGV. V gave up 7 bases and J gave up 2 bases; unmatched junction bases: 4. The CDR3 consists of 14 residues.

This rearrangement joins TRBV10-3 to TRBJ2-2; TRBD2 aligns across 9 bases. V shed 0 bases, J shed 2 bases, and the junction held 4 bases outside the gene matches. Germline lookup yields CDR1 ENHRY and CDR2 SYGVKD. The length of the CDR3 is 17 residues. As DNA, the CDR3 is TGTGCCATCAGTGAGTCTGAAGCGGGGGGTAACACCGGGGAGCTGTTTTTT. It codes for CAISESEAGGNTGELFF.

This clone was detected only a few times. The CDR3 region is CASSPTRSTQYF. In nucleotides, the CDR3 is TGTGCCAGCAGTCCGACTAGGAGTACGCAGTATTTT. The chain uses TRBV6-5 and TRBJ2-3; D is possibly TRBD2 (6 bases). This CDR3 contains 12 residues. The V end lost 5 bases, the J end lost 8 bases, and 11 bases lay between the germline ends. Germline V CDR1 and CDR2: MNHEY, SVGAGI.